The clone carrying this T cell receptor beta chain was observed many times. Its antigen is unknown. This record comes from a study of early T cells in non-severe SARS-CoV-2 infection. Study observations and caveats: VDJdb matches were skewed toward anti-spike CD8 T cell responses.

V lost 5 bases and J 7 bases, leaving 17 bases between the germline ends. CDR3 length: 14 amino acids. Germline V CDR1 and CDR2: MNHEY, SVGAGI. Each CDR3 protein gets one entry after TCRdb re-called the 5' RACE reads with MiXCR. The sample has 95,000 to 110,000 distinct CDR3 sequences; more than 9.5% are singletons. The specimen sequenced was whole blood. The sequence derives from an adult who was a healthcare worker with PCR-confirmed SARS-CoV-2 infection or an uninfected control (not recorded which). V and J are TRBV6-5 and TRBJ1-1; D may be TRBD1 (6 bases). This CDR3 is CASSLGQTSHEAFF. Written as DNA, the CDR3 is TGTGCCAGCAGTCTAGGACAGACTAGTCATGAAGCTTTCTTT.